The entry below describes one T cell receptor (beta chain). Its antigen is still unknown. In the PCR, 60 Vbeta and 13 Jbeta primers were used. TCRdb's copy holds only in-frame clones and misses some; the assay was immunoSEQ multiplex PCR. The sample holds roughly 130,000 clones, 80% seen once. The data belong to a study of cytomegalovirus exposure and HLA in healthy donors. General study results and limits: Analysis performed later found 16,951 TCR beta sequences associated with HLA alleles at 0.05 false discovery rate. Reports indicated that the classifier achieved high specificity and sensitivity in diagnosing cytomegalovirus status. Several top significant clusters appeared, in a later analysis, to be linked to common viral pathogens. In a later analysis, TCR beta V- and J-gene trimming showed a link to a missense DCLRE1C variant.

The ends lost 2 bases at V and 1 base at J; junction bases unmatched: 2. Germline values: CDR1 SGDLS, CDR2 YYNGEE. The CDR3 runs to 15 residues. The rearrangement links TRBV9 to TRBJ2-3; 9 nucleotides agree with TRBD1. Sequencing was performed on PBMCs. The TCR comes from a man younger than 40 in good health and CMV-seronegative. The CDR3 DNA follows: TGTGCCAGCAGCGTTTGGGACAGGGGCACAGATACGCAGTATTTT. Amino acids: CASSVWDRGTDTQYF.